This T cell receptor beta chain came from a study of blood T cell repertoires in COVID-19. Overall study: Some COVID-19 samples were acute and others convalescent; all came from the United States, Italy and Spain. In each case, the material was cDNA or gDNA derived from T cells, B-cell-depleted T cells, or PBMCs.

Germline assignment: CDR1 SNHLY and CDR2 FYNNEI. This CDR3 contains 12 residues. Between the trimmed V and J ends, which lost 7 bases and 7 bases, there was a span of 10 bases. In the original workflow: Amplified reference gene primers provided the basis for estimating nucleated cell counts. The protocol was immunoSEQ multiplex PCR, while the TCRdb copy is restricted to in-frame clones and leaves out a portion. The V and J calls and clone size are taken from that table; D and trimming were inferred from the DNA. The sample contains approximately 69,000 clones, less than 85% of which appear only once.

The TCR sequence derives from a man aged 60 to 69 with acute or convalescent COVID-19. The chain employs TRBV2 and TRBJ2-2; D call uncertain. The sequenced material came from peripheral blood. The CDR3 DNA reads as TGTGCCAGCAATCCGGGTTTCGGGGAGCTGTTTTTT. Translated, it gives CASNPGFGELFF.